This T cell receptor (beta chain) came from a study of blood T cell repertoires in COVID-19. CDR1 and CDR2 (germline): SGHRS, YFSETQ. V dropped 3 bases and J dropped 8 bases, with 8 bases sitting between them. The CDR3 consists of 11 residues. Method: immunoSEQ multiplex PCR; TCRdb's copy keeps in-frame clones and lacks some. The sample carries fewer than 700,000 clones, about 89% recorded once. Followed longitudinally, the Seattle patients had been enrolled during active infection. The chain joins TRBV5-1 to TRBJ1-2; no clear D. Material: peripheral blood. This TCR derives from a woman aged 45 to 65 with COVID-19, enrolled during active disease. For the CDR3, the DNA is TGCGCCAGCAGCTCCGGTCGGGGCTACACCTTC. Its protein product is CASSSGRGYTF.